The T cell receptor (beta chain) under discussion was sequenced for a study of T cell repertoires in aging, cancer and after chemotherapy. About the research overall: Pre- and post-chemotherapy samples were paired from chronic lymphocytic leukemia patients treated with fludarabine- or bendamustine-based regimens.

Details on this clonotype: What it binds is unknown.

A mixed TRB-A/B primer pool amplified rearranged TRB by multiplex touch-down PCR. TCRdb fed the multiplex PCR reads into MiXCR, producing one record per CDR3 protein. The sample lists over a thousand distinct CDR3 sequences, roughly 29% occurring once. Study results and limitations: Age-matched healthy donors had significantly more diverse, less clonal blood TCR repertoires than untreated cancer patients. Hematological cancer patients had lymphoid organ infiltration that may impair thymic emigration or T cell expansion.

V lost 5 bases, J lost 2 bases, and 15 bases stayed unmatched. The CDR3 contains 18 residues. CDR1 and CDR2 from the germline V gene are LNHDA and SQIVND (reference sequence). The template was genomic DNA from peripheral blood, not RNA. This TCR came from a human donor with a blood cancer. The sequenced sample consisted of blood. This chain connects TRBV19 to TRBJ2-3, with TRBD2 matching 8 bases. The CDR3 nucleotides read TGTGCCAGTAGTGGAGCGGGAGACTTGAACGGAGACACAGATACGCAGTATTTT. Its protein is CASSGAGDLNGDTDTQYF.